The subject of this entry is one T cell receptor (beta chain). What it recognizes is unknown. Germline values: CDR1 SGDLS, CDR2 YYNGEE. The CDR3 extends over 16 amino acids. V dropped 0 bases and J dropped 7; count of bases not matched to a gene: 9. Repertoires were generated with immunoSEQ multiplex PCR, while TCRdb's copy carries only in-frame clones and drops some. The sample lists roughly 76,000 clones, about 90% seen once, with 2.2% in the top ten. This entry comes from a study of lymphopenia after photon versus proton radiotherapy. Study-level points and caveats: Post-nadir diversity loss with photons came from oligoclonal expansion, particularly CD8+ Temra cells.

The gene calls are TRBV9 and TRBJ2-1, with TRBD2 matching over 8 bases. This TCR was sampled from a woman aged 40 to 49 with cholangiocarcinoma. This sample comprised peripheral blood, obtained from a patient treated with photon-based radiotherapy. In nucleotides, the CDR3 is TGTGCCAGCAGCGTAGGACCGGGACTAGTGGGAAATGAGCAGTTCTTC. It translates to CASSVGPGLVGNEQFF.